Shown below are 25 T cell receptor beta chains from a single sample sequenced in a study of metastatic and nonmetastatic thyroid tumors. Thyroid surgery had not been preceded by any treatment in any patient. TCRdb re-called the PCR reads with MiXCR. In the table there are about 32,000 clones, roughly a third of which are singletons. Sequencing was performed on tumor tissue. Source of these receptors: a female donor with papillary thyroid cancer or a benign thyroid nodule (not recorded which). Some clones in this sample may be carry-over from other donors' samples.

The table lists this clone with a few counts. A read error may account for a junction end that differs from germline. The chain joins TRBV28 to TRBJ2-5, with D uncertain. The CDR3 loop spans 11 amino acids. Germline lookup yields CDR1 MDHEN and CDR2 SYDVKM. CDR3 nucleotide sequence: TGTGCCAGCAGTGCCCTTAAGAACAAAAACTTC. This sequence encodes CASSALKNKNF.

This chain connects TRBV15 to TRBJ1-2; D gene uncertain. Germline-derived CDR1 and CDR2 are LNHNV and YYDKDF (reference sequence). Deletions cut 0 bases from V and 4 bases from J, with 9 bases between. This CDR3 is built from 14 residues. CDR3 in amino acids: CATSRDVAGYGYTF. As DNA, the CDR3 is TGTGCCACCAGCAGAGATGTGGCAGGCTATGGCTACACCTTC. Looking up the rest from reference TRBV15 and TRBJ1-2 gives the full variable domain: DAMVIQNPRYQVTQFGKPVTLSCSQTLNHNVMYWYQQKSSQAPKLLFHYYDKDFNNEADTPDNFQSRRPNTSFCFLDIRSPGLGDTAMYLCATSRDVAGYGYTFGSGTRLTVV.

This clone was recorded a few times. This chain uses TRBV19 with TRBJ1-5; D call uncertain. CDR1 is LNHDA and CDR2 is SQIVND in the germline V gene (reference sequence). CDR3 length equals 12 residues. Trimming took 2 bases from V and 12 from J, leaving 11 bases between them. CDR3 in DNA: TGTGCCAGTAGTATAATGGCCGCAGACCAGCATTTT. Its protein is CASSIMAADQHF. Looking up the rest from reference TRBV19 and TRBJ1-5 gives the full variable domain: DGGITQSPKYLFRKEGQNVTLSCEQNLNHDAMYWYRQDPGQGLRLIYYSQIVNDFQKGDIAEGYSVSREKKESFPLTVTSAQKNPTAFYLCASSIMAADQHFGDGTRLSIL.

In its sample, this clone was seen a few times. The rearrangement joins TRBV27 to TRBJ2-5; 7 nucleotides align to TRBD1. The V gene's germline CDR1 is MNHEY and CDR2 SMNVEV (reference sequence). Trimming removed 7 bases from V and 4 bases from J; junction bases left unmatched: 9. CDR3 size: 14 residues. CDR3 sequence: CASNRQGIGETQYF. The CDR3 bases are TGTGCCAGCAACCGACAGGGCATAGGAGAGACCCAGTACTTC.

This clone turned up a few times. The gene calls are TRBV6-1 and TRBJ2-1; 10 nucleotides align to TRBD1. Losses at the gene ends were 5 bases for V and 7 bases for J; bases not matched to a gene: 11. The CDR3 has 16 residues. CDR1 and CDR2 from the germline V gene are MNHNS and SASEGT. In DNA form, the CDR3 reads TGTGCCAGCAGTCTCACCCGGACAGGGGGAAAAAATGAGCAGTTCTTC. This translates into CASSLTRTGGKNEQFF.

The rearrangement uses TRBV11-2 and TRBJ2-1, with 7 nucleotides matching TRBD2. Germline V CDR1 and CDR2: SGHAT, FQNNGV. The CDR3 sequence is 18 residues long. The J segment lost 4 bases and the V segment lost 4 bases, leaving 16 bases of the junction unmatched. CDR3 sequence (DNA): TGTGCCAGCAGCTCCCCGTCTTTTGGCGGGGGTACATACAATGAGCAGTTCTTC. Translating it yields CASSSPSFGGGTYNEQFF.

The chain links TRBV3-1 to TRBJ2-2, with 7 bases fitting TRBD1. Germline V CDR1 and CDR2: LGHDT, YNNKEL (reference sequence). The V and J ends lost 6 bases and 4 bases, in that order; junction bases with no gene match: 5. CDR3 size: 14 residues. The CDR3 protein is CASRYRGRTGELFF. CDR3 nucleotide sequence: TGTGCCAGCAGATACAGGGGACGCACCGGGGAGCTGTTTTTT.

The chain links TRBV20-1 to TRBJ1-2, with D possibly matching TRBD1 (5 bases). Trimming took off 0 bases at V and 5 bases at J, with 10 bases between the two ends. This CDR3 is built from 13 residues. Germline V gives CDR1 DFQATT, CDR2 SNEGSKA (reference sequence). CDR3 sequence reads: CSARDVQGYGYTF. In nucleotides, the CDR3 is TGCAGTGCTAGAGATGTTCAGGGTTATGGCTACACCTTC.

This chain joins TRBV6-1 and TRBJ2-7; no clear D gene. There are 16 residues in the CDR3. Germline V lookup: CDR1 MNHNS, CDR2 SASEGT. Trimming cost V 2 bases and J 3 bases, with 17 bases left between them. This chain's CDR3 is CASSEFVRYGGYEQYF. Here the CDR3 DNA reads TGTGCCAGCAGTGAATTCGTGAGGTACGGCGGCTACGAGCAGTACTTC.

Only a few counts were recorded for this clone. The V and J genes are TRBV6-1 and TRBJ1-2, with 8 bases lining up with TRBD1. V lost 3 bases and J lost 4; bases outside the gene matches: 4. Germline V CDR1 and CDR2: MNHNS, SASEGT. The CDR3 is 14 residues long. The CDR3 reads CASSEAGGAYGYTF. The DNA for the CDR3 is TGTGCCAGCAGTGAGGCAGGGGGCGCCTATGGCTACACCTTC.

The V and J genes are TRBV20-1 and TRBJ2-5; D is possibly TRBD2 (6 bases). The V end was cut by 4 bases, the J end by 5 bases, with 8 bases between. The CDR3 runs 11 residues. In germline, CDR1 is DFQATT, CDR2 SNEGSKA (reference sequence). The CDR3 nucleotides are TGCAGTGCTACCGCGGGGGAGACCCAGTACTTC. As protein: CSATAGETQYF.

The rearrangement uses TRBV9 and TRBJ2-2; TRBD1 or TRBD2 may be the D gene (5 bases each). The CDR3 consists of 16 residues. The V and J ends lost 0 bases and 3 bases respectively, with 12 bases between them. From germline, CDR1 is SGDLS and CDR2 YYNGEE. The CDR3: CASSVVPGRDTGELFF. The CDR3 DNA reads TGTGCCAGCAGCGTAGTCCCGGGGCGGGACACCGGGGAGCTGTTTTTT.

This clone was picked up a small number of times. The chain has TRBV19 and TRBJ2-2; D is perhaps TRBD1 (6 bases). The CDR3 has 19 residues. The ends were cut back, 3 bases at V and 2 bases at J, with 22 bases in the middle. The germline gives CDR1 LNHDA, CDR2 SQIVND (reference sequence). This CDR3 reads CASSMGMRPGTSNTGELFF. As DNA, the CDR3 is TGTGCCAGTAGTATGGGTATGAGACCCGGGACAAGCAACACCGGGGAGCTGTTTTTT.

This clone was counted a few times. The chain carries TRBV6-1 and TRBJ2-1, with TRBD1 matching 7 bases. J lost 2 bases, V lost 5 bases, and 6 bases had no gene match. The CDR3 is 15 residues long. In germline, CDR1 is MNHNS, CDR2 SASEGT. Here the CDR3 reads CASSKDRPTYNEQFF. The CDR3 bases are TGTGCCAGCAGTAAGGACAGGCCCACCTACAATGAGCAGTTCTTC.

The V gene is TRBV28, the J gene TRBJ2-7; the match to TRBD1 covers 8 bases. The germline gives CDR1 MDHEN, CDR2 SYDVKM. With 7 bases clipped from V and 12 bases from J, the junction kept 8 bases outside the gene matches. The CDR3 is 11 residues long. The chain's CDR3 is CASTGQGLMYF. The CDR3 DNA reads TGTGCCAGCACCGGACAGGGCCTCATGTACTTC.

The chain employs TRBV5-1 and TRBJ2-7; possibly TRBD1 or TRBD2 for D (5 bases each). Germline V gives CDR1 SGHRS, CDR2 YFSETQ. Between the trimmed V and J ends, which lost 4 bases and 0 bases, there was a span of 8 bases. The length of the CDR3 is 13 residues. The CDR3 here is CASSLGASYEQYF. The CDR3 DNA reads TGCGCCAGCAGCCTCGGGGCCTCCTACGAGCAGTACTTC.

This chain links TRBV30 with TRBJ1-2; TRBD1 agrees at 7 bases. Germline values: CDR1 GTSNPN, CDR2 SVGIG (reference sequence). CDR3 length: 15 amino acids. The J segment lost 4 bases and the V segment lost 1 base, leaving 9 bases of the junction unmatched. CDR3 in amino acids: CAWSDTGAWAYGYTF. In DNA form, the CDR3 reads TGTGCCTGGAGTGACACAGGGGCTTGGGCCTATGGCTACACCTTC.

This clone was counted a few times. The chain employs TRBV6-1 and TRBJ1-6; D gene uncertain. CDR1 is MNHNS, CDR2 SASEGT, per germline. V was trimmed by 6 bases and J by 10 bases, leaving 16 bases between them. This CDR3 region has 14 residues. The CDR3 sequence is CASRGRVAGSPLHF. CDR3 in DNA: TGTGCCAGCAGGGGCAGAGTTGCTGGGTCACCCCTCCACTTT.

To note about this clone: A read error may account for a junction end that differs from germline. Other DNA sequences in this specimen translate into the identical CDR3. The chain recombines TRBV11-2 with TRBJ2-7, with 9 bases aligning to TRBD1. CDR1 and CDR2 (germline): SGHAT, FQNNGV. This CDR3 spans 16 amino acids. The CDR3 region has the DNA TGTGCCAGCAGCCAAAAACCGGGACAGGGCTATTACGAGCAGTACTTT. Translated, it gives CASSQKPGQGYYEQYF.

This clone was recorded a few times. The chain links TRBV30 to TRBJ2-7, with unresolved D. Germline-derived CDR1 and CDR2 are GTSNPN and SVGIG (reference sequence). Trimming removed 0 bases at V and 3 bases at J, with 15 bases between. This CDR3 spans 15 amino acids. The CDR3 nucleotides read TGTGCCTGGAGTGTCGGCTACCTGGTTGACTACGAGCAGTACTTC. Translation: CAWSVGYLVDYEQYF. The variable domain in full, with the rest retrieved from reference TRBV30 and TRBJ2-7, is SQTIHQWPATLVQPVGSPLSLECTVEGTSNPNLYWYRQAAGRGLQLLFYSVGIGQISSEVPQNLSASRPQDRQFILSSKKLLLSDSGFYLCAWSVGYLVDYEQYFGPGTRLTVT.

This clone came up a few times. The rearrangement uses TRBV27 and TRBJ2-1; D unresolved. Germline CDR1 MNHEY, CDR2 SMNVEV (reference sequence). This CDR3 spans 15 amino acids. V gave up 0 bases and J gave up 4 bases, with 10 bases separating them. In DNA, the CDR3 is TGTGCCAGCAGTTTATCCCTTTCTTCGTACAATGAGCAGTTCTTC. Its translation: CASSLSLSSYNEQFF.

This clone has a handful of counts. The chain has TRBV2 and TRBJ1-5, with 8 bases lining up with TRBD1. Losses at the gene ends were 6 bases for V and 3 bases for J; bases not matched to a gene: 7. CDR1 and CDR2 (germline): SNHLY, FYNNEI. The CDR3 loop spans 15 amino acids. CDR3 bases: TGTGCCAGCAGCGGGAGACAGGGGAACAATCAGCCCCAGCATTTT. It translates to CASSGRQGNNQPQHF.

This clone was counted between two and nine times. The chain is built from TRBV6-1 and TRBJ2-3; 9 bases map to TRBD2. Germline V gives CDR1 MNHNS, CDR2 SASEGT. With 7 bases clipped from V and 4 bases from J, the junction kept 3 bases outside the gene matches. The CDR3 extends over 13 amino acids. The CDR3 DNA is TGTGCCAGCAAAGTAGCGGGGGCAGATACGCAGTATTTT. This translates into CASKVAGADTQYF.

The chain has TRBV4-1 and TRBJ2-1; D uncertain. V was cut by 3 bases and J by 0 bases, with 9 bases left in between. The CDR3 spans 15 residues. Germline-derived CDR1 and CDR2 are MGHRA and YSYEKL. The chain's CDR3 is CASSHDTSSYNEQFF. The CDR3 nucleotides read TGCGCCAGCAGCCATGACACCAGCTCCTACAATGAGCAGTTCTTC.

This clone was counted only a few times. The V and J genes are TRBV2 and TRBJ2-1; 10 bases agree with TRBD2. The CDR3 length is 15 residues. Germline values: CDR1 SNHLY, CDR2 FYNNEI. The J segment lost 7 bases and the V segment lost 6 bases, leaving 9 bases of the junction unmatched. CDR3: CASRGRSSGRNEQFF. The CDR3 DNA reads TGTGCCAGCAGAGGAAGGTCTAGCGGGAGAAATGAGCAGTTCTTC.